This TCR beta chain was profiled in a study of CD8+CD57+ T cells in acquired aplastic anemia. About the study: The DNA of sorted CD4+ and CD8+ cells averaged approximately 3.2 ug.

Overall study results and limits: Any difference that existed in CD8+ Simpson's diversity between patients and controls was not significant. Patients and controls shared twenty-nine CD8+ CDR3 sequences.

Germline V gene sequence: CDR1 SGHVS, CDR2 FQNEAQ. The CDR3 loop spans 14 amino acids. V lost 5 bases to trimming and J lost 7 bases; unmatched junction nucleotides: 10. It was genomic DNA that served as the template for profiling TCR beta VDJ and CDR3. MiXCR, applied by TCRdb to the reads, yields one record per CDR3 protein. There are more than 250,000 distinct CDR3 sequences in the sample; roughly half occur only once, and 7.5% to 9% lies in the top ten. This clonotype was seen ten or more times. Its antigen is currently unknown. This receptor was taken from a human donor with severe aplastic anemia or a healthy control (not recorded which). This chain links TRBV7-8 with TRBJ1-1; 7 bases fit TRBD1. Source material: sorted CD4+, CD8+, or CD8+CD57+ T cells (not recorded which) from PBMCs. CDR3 nucleotides: TGTGCCAGCAGCCCGGAGGGGGCTTTAGGTGAAGCTTTCTTT. Translation: CASSPEGALGEAFF.